These 21 T cell receptor beta chains came from one sample sequenced in a study of shared clonotypes between healthy human individuals. CD8 cells classed as naive were CD45RO-negative and positively selected for CCR7, excluding terminally differentiated effector memory CD45RA+ cells. Profiled with immunoSEQ multiplex PCR; TCRdb holds only in-frame clones, not every one. The data contain around 2.1 million clones, roughly 91% of them singletons. The specimen was naive CD8+ T cells from PBMCs. The receptors come from a man younger than 35 in good health. Some clones in this sample may be carry-over from other donors' samples.

The chain links TRBV11-2 to TRBJ1-3; no firm D call. Trimming shortened V by 1 base and J by 0 bases, and 7 bases separated the two germline ends. Looked up from germline, CDR1 is SGHAT and CDR2 is FQNNGV. The CDR3 has 15 residues. CDR3 DNA: TGTGCCAGCAGCTTAGGCGTCAGCTCTGGAAACACCATATATTTT. Its protein product is CASSLGVSSGNTIYF.

The rearrangement joins TRBV11-2 to TRBJ2-1; maybe TRBD2 (7 bases). Trimming took off 2 bases at V and 5 bases at J, with 16 bases between the two ends. The V gene's germline CDR1 is SGHAT and CDR2 FQNNGV. The CDR3 covers 16 residues. Here the CDR3 reads CASSLFSRGGHNEQFF. The CDR3, as DNA: TGTGCCAGCAGCTTATTTTCCAGGGGAGGGCACAATGAGCAGTTCTTC.

CDR3 bases: TGTGCCAGCAGTTTAGAGAAGCGCGGGTTCGAGCAGTACTTC. Translating it yields CASSLEKRGFEQYF. V usage is TRBV27 and J usage is TRBJ2-7; D perhaps matches TRBD2 (5 bases). The CDR3 runs to 14 residues. CDR1 and CDR2 from the germline V gene are MNHEY and SMNVEV (reference sequence). With 2 bases removed from V and 6 bases from J, the gap between germline ends came to 14 bases.

This clone occurred a few times. Other DNA sequences in this sample translate to the same CDR3. This chain joins TRBV7-8 and TRBJ2-1, with D possibly matching TRBD2 (7 bases). V shed 5 bases and J shed 2 bases, with 10 bases lying between them. The CDR3 is 14 residues long. Germline V lookup: CDR1 SGHVS, CDR2 FQNEAQ. DNA of the CDR3: TGTGCCAGCAGCCCCGGGGGGCCCTACAATGAGCAGTTCTTC. Translating it yields CASSPGGPYNEQFF.

V usage is TRBV11-2 and J usage is TRBJ2-2, with D possibly being TRBD1 (6 bases). There are 18 residues in the CDR3. Germline V gene data show CDR1 as SGHAT and CDR2 as FQNNGV. Trimming shortened V by 5 bases and J by 7 bases, and 26 bases separated the two germline ends. The CDR3 loop is CASSPWKRGSGVRGELFF. For the CDR3, the DNA is TGTGCCAGCAGCCCCTGGAAAAGGGGGAGTGGGGTTCGCGGGGAGCTGTTTTTT.

This chain links TRBV11-2 with TRBJ2-7; D may be TRBD1 or TRBD2 (5 bases each). V was cut by 5 bases and J by 1 base, with 18 bases left in between. Germline V gives CDR1 SGHAT, CDR2 FQNNGV. The CDR3 consists of 16 residues. CDR3 in amino acids: CASSEGHRDASYEQYF. CDR3 nucleotides: TGTGCCAGCAGCGAAGGACACCGGGACGCATCCTACGAGCAGTACTTC.

DNA for the CDR3: TGTGGGGAGGGCCTTCAATCACCCCAGCATTTT. It translates to CGEGLQSPQHF. This chain uses TRBV6-9 with TRBJ1-5; D gene uncertain. CDR3 length equals 11 residues. Germline CDR1 and CDR2: MNHGY and SVAAGI.

The chain uses TRBV7-3 and TRBJ1-2, with 7 bases that match TRBD1. The junction had 4 bases not matched to a gene; V was cut back by 3 bases and J by 0 bases. From germline, CDR1 is SGHTA and CDR2 FQGTGA. The length of the CDR3 is 15 residues. CDR3 nucleotides: TGTGCCAGCAGCTTGACAGGGACCACTAACTATGGCTACACCTTC. Protein sequence: CASSLTGTTNYGYTF.

V is TRBV30 and J is TRBJ2-2, with D perhaps matching TRBD1 or TRBD2 (6 bases each). This CDR3 has 16 residues. Trimming pared 0 bases from V and 4 bases from J, leaving 15 bases between. Germline CDR1 and CDR2: GTSNPN and SVGIG (reference sequence). CDR3 residues: CAWSVEGGVGTGELFF. For the CDR3, the DNA is TGTGCCTGGAGTGTAGAGGGGGGAGTAGGCACCGGGGAGCTGTTTTTT. Full variable domain (rest looked up from reference TRBV30 and TRBJ2-2): SQTIHQWPATLVQPVGSPLSLECTVEGTSNPNLYWYRQAAGRGLQLLFYSVGIGQISSEVPQNLSASRPQDRQFILSSKKLLLSDSGFYLCAWSVEGGVGTGELFFGEGSRLTVL.

The chain couples TRBV5-6 to TRBJ2-1, with D maybe TRBD1 (6 bases). The CDR3 consists of 12 residues. CDR1 is SGHDT and CDR2 is YYEEEE in the germline V gene. V was shortened by 4 bases and J by 8 bases, with 10 bases between the two germline ends. For the CDR3, the DNA is TGTGCCAGCAGCAGGGGGTGGCATGAGCAGTTCTTC. Its protein is CASSRGWHEQFF. Together with reference TRBV5-6 and TRBJ2-1, the CDR3 gives the full variable domain: DAGVTQSPTHLIKTRGQQVTLRCSPKSGHDTVSWYQQALGQGPQFIFQYYEEEERQRGNFPDRFSGHQFPNYSSELNVNALLLGDSALYLCASSRGWHEQFFGPGTRLTVL.

The chain carries TRBV6-6 and TRBJ2-5; 8 bases align to TRBD2. This CDR3 has 16 amino acids. Trimming took 4 bases from V and 1 from J; bases not matched to a gene: 8. Germline assignment: CDR1 MNHNY and CDR2 SVGAGI (reference sequence). In nucleotides, the CDR3 is TGTGCCAGCAGTTTTCTAGCGGGCCTCTCCCAAGAGACCCAGTACTTC. Protein sequence: CASSFLAGLSQETQYF.

This chain uses TRBV7-9 with TRBJ2-2; the D gene is possibly TRBD2 (6 bases). The CDR3 has 16 amino acids. Between the trimmed V and J ends, which lost 5 bases and 5 bases, there was a span of 18 bases. The germline V gene has CDR1 SEHNR and CDR2 FQNEAQ (reference sequence). CDR3 coding DNA: TGTGCCAGCAGCCTTTTATCCCCAAGCGGGACCGGGGAGCTGTTTTTT. It yields the protein CASSLLSPSGTGELFF.

V usage is TRBV7-9 and J usage is TRBJ2-1, with D possibly matching TRBD2 (6 bases). The germline CDR1 and CDR2 sequences are SEHNR and FQNEAQ (reference sequence). CDR3 size: 13 residues. Trimming took 8 bases from V and 3 from J, leaving 11 bases between them. The CDR3 DNA follows: TGTGCCAGCCGGGGACTGCTCTACAATGAGCAGTTCTTC. It yields the protein CASRGLLYNEQFF.

The chain uses TRBV6-5 and TRBJ1-2, with 9 bases lining up with TRBD1. J was trimmed by 6 bases and V by 7 bases; bases with no gene match: 6. Germline assignment: CDR1 MNHEY and CDR2 SVGAGI. This CDR3 region has 13 residues. CDR3 in amino acids: CASTPTGGDGYTF. CDR3 bases: TGTGCCAGCACCCCGACAGGGGGGGATGGCTACACCTTC.

A remark on this clone: Other nucleotide sequences in the sample specify the same CDR3. The gene calls are TRBV27 and TRBJ1-1; no firm D call. The CDR3 extends over 13 amino acids. CDR1 is MNHEY and CDR2 is SMNVEV in the germline V gene (reference sequence). V was cut by 3 bases and J by 0 bases, with 5 bases left in between. Here the CDR3 DNA reads TGTGCCAGCAGTTTGAGCATGAACACTGAAGCTTTCTTT. It specifies CASSLSMNTEAFF.

The chain combines TRBV5-1 with TRBJ2-7; 13 positions match TRBD2. V was clipped by 0 bases and J by 6 bases; unmatched bases: 12. CDR1 is SGHRS, CDR2 YFSETQ, per germline. CDR3 size: 18 residues. The CDR3 DNA follows: TGCGCCAGCAGCTTGGGGGGACCGGGACTAGCGGGAAATAGCGAGCAGTACTTC. This translates into CASSLGGPGLAGNSEQYF.

The chain joins TRBV4-3 to TRBJ2-7; TRBD1 might be the D (6 bases). This CDR3 region has 12 residues. Germline V CDR1 and CDR2: LGHNA, YSLEER. Trimming left V 1 base short and J 6 bases short, with 7 bases between. CDR3 protein: CASSQGGPEQYF. For the CDR3, the DNA is TGCGCCAGCAGCCAAGGGGGGCCCGAGCAGTACTTC.

This chain connects TRBV9 to TRBJ2-2; D unresolved. This CDR3 contains 17 residues. The germline gives CDR1 SGDLS, CDR2 YYNGEE. V shed 1 base and J shed 2 bases, with 15 bases lying between them. The CDR3 region has the DNA TGTGCCAGCAGCGTACCCTCCGGCCTAGTCAACACCGGGGAGCTGTTTTTT. The encoded protein is CASSVPSGLVNTGELFF. Full variable domain (outside the CDR3, taken from reference TRBV9 and TRBJ2-2): DSGVTQTPKHLITATGQRVTLRCSPRSGDLSVYWYQQSLDQGLQFLIQYYNGEERAKGNILERFSAQQFPDLHSELNLSSLELGDSALYFCASSVPSGLVNTGELFFGEGSRLTVL.

This chain uses TRBV19 with TRBJ2-2; D not resolved. Germline CDR1 is LNHDA and CDR2 is SQIVND (reference sequence). V was clipped by 6 bases and J by 3 bases, with 11 bases between them. The CDR3 extends over 14 amino acids. The CDR3 is CASSSDTYTGELFF. In nucleotides, the CDR3 is TGTGCCAGTAGCAGCGACACGTACACCGGGGAGCTGTTTTTT.

The CDR3: CASSQDNGYRAGNTIYF. The CDR3 DNA follows: TGCGCCAGCAGCCAAGATAACGGTTACAGGGCTGGAAACACCATATATTTT. The chain is built from TRBV4-1 and TRBJ1-3, with a possible D match to TRBD1 (6 bases). The germline CDR1 and CDR2 sequences are MGHRA and YSYEKL. This CDR3 region has 17 residues. V was shortened by 0 bases and J by 2 bases, with 14 bases between the two germline ends.

This chain uses TRBV7-9 with TRBJ1-3, with a tentative D call TRBD1 (6 bases). Looked up from germline, CDR1 is SEHNR and CDR2 is FQNEAQ (reference sequence). CDR3 length: 18 residues. V dropped 5 bases and J dropped 0 bases, with 20 bases sitting between them. CDR3 region: CASSHPRGSPFSGNTIYF. The CDR3 DNA reads TGTGCCAGCAGCCACCCCAGGGGCTCGCCTTTCTCTGGAAACACCATATATTTT.